This entry lists 30 T cell receptor beta chains sequenced from one sample in a study of human T cells and chemical hapten exposure. Time point denoted: patch test 3, about 24 weeks after DPC sensitization. Treatment described: therapeutic diphenylcyclopropenone sensitization with weekly scalp DPC. A single record per CDR3 protein comes from TCRdb applying MiXCR to the RACE reads. The data hold under 200,000 distinct CDR3 sequences, with around 30% observed a single time. This sample comprised whole blood, obtained in connection with sensitization to the hapten diphenylcyclopropenone (DPC). These receptor sequences come from a woman between 18 and 30 years old with alopecia areata. Some clones in this sample may be carry-over from other donors' samples.

The J gene is TRBJ1-6, the V gene TRBV7-9, with 8 bases that match TRBD1. This CDR3 contains 16 residues. CDR1 and CDR2 from the germline V gene are SEHNR and FQNEAQ (reference sequence). Unmatched junction bases numbered 12, after V lost 5 bases and J lost 9 bases. The CDR3 region is CASSPRGETGASPLHF. The CDR3 DNA is TGTGCCAGCAGCCCGAGGGGGGAGACAGGGGCTTCACCCCTCCACTTT.

A few counts support this clonotype. CDR3 region: CATSRDMWRNTEAFF. CDR3 sequence (DNA): TGTGCCACCAGCAGAGACATGTGGAGGAACACTGAAGCTTTCTTT. This rearrangement joins TRBV15 to TRBJ1-1; no reliable D call. The CDR3 has 15 residues. Germline CDR1 is LNHNV and CDR2 is YYDKDF (reference sequence). V lost 0 bases, J lost 1 base, and 9 bases lay in between.

The chain has TRBV6-2 or TRBV6-3 and TRBJ2-1; D tentatively fits TRBD1 or TRBD2 (5 bases each). Between the trimmed V and J ends, which lost 2 bases and 9 bases, there was a span of 14 bases. The CDR3 has 14 residues. Per the germline V gene, CDR1 is MNHEY and CDR2 is SVGEGT. The CDR3 DNA follows: TGTGCCAGCAGTTACCCAGGGCGTCGGGGTGAGCAGTTCTTC. Protein product: CASSYPGRRGEQFF.

This clonotype has just a few counts. The chain recombines TRBV4-1 with TRBJ2-7, with no clear D. This CDR3 is built from 15 residues. Trimming took 1 base from V and 0 from J, leaving 10 bases between them. Germline loops: CDR1 MGHRA, CDR2 YSYEKL. The CDR3 sequence: CASSQGTASSYEQYF. In DNA form, the CDR3 reads TGCGCCAGCAGCCAAGGAACGGCGAGCTCCTACGAGCAGTACTTC.

This clonotype has only a few counts. The gene calls are TRBV5-1 and TRBJ1-2; tentatively, D is TRBD1 (5 bases). The CDR3 loop spans 15 amino acids. With 0 bases removed from V and 8 bases from J, the gap between germline ends came to 17 bases. Per the germline V gene, CDR1 is SGHRS and CDR2 is YFSETQ. This CDR3 is CASSLAAAGRVGYTF. The CDR3 nucleotides read TGCGCCAGCAGCTTGGCGGCGGCAGGGAGAGTCGGCTACACCTTC.

This clonotype has only a few counts. This chain joins TRBV20-1 and TRBJ2-3; D possibly uses TRBD1 or TRBD2 (5 bases each). The germline V gene encodes CDR1 DFQATT and CDR2 SNEGSKA (reference sequence). There are 16 residues in the CDR3. V shed 3 bases and J shed 2 bases, with 18 bases lying between them. CDR3 nucleotide sequence: TGCAGTGCTAGGAATATTAGGGGCGGGCCCACAGATACGCAGTATTTT. Translating gives CSARNIRGGPTDTQYF.

The chain is built from TRBV7-9 and TRBJ2-3, with 14 bases identical to TRBD2. V was clipped by 8 bases and J by 6 bases; unmatched bases: 4. Germline values: CDR1 SEHNR, CDR2 FQNEAQ (reference sequence). This CDR3 is built from 14 residues. The CDR3 DNA reads as TGTGCCAGCCTGGGACTAGCGGGAGAGGATACGCAGTATTTT. As protein: CASLGLAGEDTQYF.

The rearrangement joins TRBV11-3 to TRBJ2-1, with D possibly matching TRBD2 (5 bases). Germline CDR1 reads SGHNT; CDR2 reads YENEEA. Between the trimmed V and J ends, which lost 5 bases and 2 bases, there was a span of 16 bases. There are 16 residues in the CDR3. Here the CDR3 reads CASSPRGRGPYNEQFF. CDR3 sequence (DNA): TGTGCCAGCAGCCCCCGGGGTAGAGGCCCCTACAATGAGCAGTTCTTC. Full variable domain (outside the CDR3, taken from reference TRBV11-3 and TRBJ2-1): EAGVVQSPRYKIIEKKQPVAFWCNPISGHNTLYWYLQNLGQGPELLIRYENEEAVDDSQLPKDRFSAERLKGVDSTLKIQPAELGDSAVYLCASSPRGRGPYNEQFFGPGTRLTVL.

The chain is built from TRBV7-2 and TRBJ2-5, with 7 bases lining up with TRBD1. Germline V lookup: CDR1 SGHTA, CDR2 FQGNSA. The V gene end was trimmed by 0 bases and the J gene end by 3 bases; junction bases not matched to a gene: 1. The length of the CDR3 is 14 residues. CDR3 nucleotide sequence: TGTGCCAGCAGCTTAGCAGGGGGCGAAGAGACCCAGTACTTC. It codes for CASSLAGGEETQYF.

The chain joins TRBV27 to TRBJ1-2; D is unresolved. Germline CDR1 MNHEY, CDR2 SMNVEV (reference sequence). Between the trimmed V and J ends, which lost 5 bases and 8 bases, there was a span of 9 bases. This CDR3 region has 11 residues. The CDR3 reads CASSTGLGYTF. For the CDR3, the DNA is TGTGCCAGCAGTACGGGTCTCGGCTACACCTTC.

This clonotype was seen a handful of times. J is TRBJ2-7 and V is TRBV6-5, with D unclear. CDR1 is MNHEY, CDR2 SVGAGI, per germline. The CDR3 has 13 amino acids. Trimming took 3 bases from V and 3 from J, leaving 9 bases between them. CDR3 sequence reads: CASSYRQNYEQYF. The CDR3, as DNA: TGTGCCAGCAGTTATCGGCAGAACTACGAGCAGTACTTC.

The V call is TRBV27, the J call TRBJ2-3; TRBD2 matches at 7 bases. V was pared by 2 bases and J by 3 bases, with 5 bases of the junction left unmatched. The CDR3 is 15 residues long. From germline, CDR1 is MNHEY and CDR2 SMNVEV (reference sequence). This CDR3 is CASSLRGVLTDTQYF. The DNA of the CDR3 is TGTGCCAGCAGTTTACGGGGGGTTCTGACAGATACGCAGTATTTT.

This clonotype has a count of ten or more. The chain has TRBV7-9 and TRBJ2-7, with D unresolved. The ends were cut back, 5 bases at V and 0 bases at J, with 5 bases in the middle. From germline, CDR1 is SEHNR and CDR2 FQNEAQ (reference sequence). CDR3 length equals 12 residues. CDR3 protein: CASSASSYEQYF. CDR3 bases: TGTGCCAGCAGCGCCTCCTCCTACGAGCAGTACTTC.

This clonotype was recorded only once. Written as DNA, the CDR3 is TGCGCCAGCAACGAGGGACGGTCCTACGAGCAGTACTTC. Its translation: CASNEGRSYEQYF. This chain joins TRBV5-1 and TRBJ2-7; D possibly matches TRBD1 or TRBD2 (5 bases each). Germline CDR1 and CDR2: SGHRS and YFSETQ. The CDR3 spans 13 residues. With 6 bases removed from V and 1 base from J, the gap between germline ends came to 11 bases.

This chain uses TRBV20-1 with TRBJ2-1; no firm D call. The CDR3 covers 17 residues. Germline lookup yields CDR1 DFQATT and CDR2 SNEGSKA (reference sequence). Trimming took off 0 bases at V and 0 bases at J, with 15 bases between the two ends. CDR3 sequence reads: CSARDQGRPSSYNEQFF. CDR3 nucleotide sequence: TGCAGTGCTAGAGATCAAGGACGGCCCAGCTCCTACAATGAGCAGTTCTTC.

The chain employs TRBV5-6 and TRBJ2-1; 10 nucleotides line up with TRBD1. The V gene's germline CDR1 is SGHDT and CDR2 YYEEEE. V lost 5 bases to trimming and J lost 2 bases; unmatched junction nucleotides: 1. The CDR3 length is 14 residues. The CDR3 reads CASRGQGAYNEQFF. In nucleotides, the CDR3 is TGTGCCAGCAGAGGACAGGGGGCCTACAATGAGCAGTTCTTC.

The V call is TRBV15, the J call TRBJ2-7; D might be TRBD1 or TRBD2, each matching 6 bases. The ends were cut back, 3 bases at V and 3 bases at J, with 12 bases in the middle. This CDR3 is built from 14 residues. Germline V gene data show CDR1 as LNHNV and CDR2 as YYDKDF (reference sequence). The CDR3 DNA reads TGTGCCACCAGCAGGGACTACAGGGACTACGAGCAGTACTTC. Amino acids: CATSRDYRDYEQYF.

This clonotype was seen many times. The rearrangement uses TRBV20-1 and TRBJ1-1; D gene ambiguous. The V gene lost 0 bases and the J gene lost 8 bases, with 13 bases spanning the gap. Germline V CDR1 and CDR2: DFQATT, SNEGSKA (reference sequence). The CDR3 is made up of 13 amino acids. The chain's CDR3 is CSARDPTRGEAFF. The CDR3 DNA follows: TGCAGTGCTAGAGACCCGACAAGAGGGGAAGCTTTCTTT.

This clonotype was picked up a small number of times. This chain links TRBV12-3 or TRBV12-4 with TRBJ2-1; TRBD1 matches at 10 bases. The CDR3 consists of 13 residues. Unmatched junction bases numbered 6, after V lost 9 bases and J lost 7 bases. The CDR3 region has the DNA TGTGCCAGTGGGACAGGGGATTGGAATGAGCAGTTCTTC. It is translated as CASGTGDWNEQFF.

This clonotype was counted ten times or more. The chain joins TRBV7-2 to TRBJ2-5; D call uncertain. The CDR3 is made up of 13 amino acids. V dropped 5 bases and J dropped 5 bases, with 12 bases sitting between them. Germline V gene lookup returns CDR1 SGHTA and CDR2 FQGNSA. CDR3 sequence: CASSPGSRETQYF. The CDR3 DNA reads as TGTGCCAGCAGCCCCGGCAGCCGGGAGACCCAGTACTTC.

The chain combines TRBV6-2 or TRBV6-3 with TRBJ1-5, with D maybe TRBD1 (6 bases). The V and J ends lost 7 bases and 4 bases respectively, with 11 bases between them. This CDR3 has 13 residues. In germline, CDR1 is MNHEY, CDR2 SVGEGT. CDR3 in DNA: TGTGCCAGCAACGACAGGCCGAATCAGCCCCAGCATTTT. Residues: CASNDRPNQPQHF.

This clonotype has a single count. The V gene is TRBV29-1, the J gene TRBJ2-3; the D is unclear. This CDR3 is 12 amino acids long. Trimming left V 6 bases short and J 4 bases short, with 11 bases between. In germline, CDR1 is SQVTM, CDR2 ANQGSEA. CDR3 DNA sequence: TGCAGCGTAGAATCAGGCCCAGATACGCAGTATTTT. Translating gives CSVESGPDTQYF.

This clonotype was observed a few times. This chain joins TRBV7-2 and TRBJ2-7; D is uncertain. This CDR3 comprises 11 residues. CDR1 is SGHTA and CDR2 is FQGNSA in the germline V gene. Trimming pared 5 bases from V and 5 bases from J, leaving 7 bases between. The DNA for the CDR3 is TGTGCCAGCAGCCAGAACCACGAGCAGTACTTC. It specifies CASSQNHEQYF.

The chain recombines TRBV15 with TRBJ2-4; maybe TRBD1 (5 bases). Between the trimmed V and J ends, which lost 3 bases and 6 bases, there was a span of 18 bases. The CDR3 covers 16 residues. CDR1 is LNHNV, CDR2 YYDKDF, per germline (reference sequence). The CDR3 DNA reads TGTGCCACCAGCAGGGTGACAGCTATAGCAGGAAACATTCAGTACTTC. Translated, it gives CATSRVTAIAGNIQYF. Based on the CDR3 plus reference TRBV15 and TRBJ2-4, the full variable domain is DAMVIQNPRYQVTQFGKPVTLSCSQTLNHNVMYWYQQKSSQAPKLLFHYYDKDFNNEADTPDNFQSRRPNTSFCFLDIRSPGLGDTAMYLCATSRVTAIAGNIQYFGAGTRLSVL.

V is TRBV6-2 or TRBV6-3 and J is TRBJ2-7; 7 positions agree with TRBD1. V lost 6 bases, J lost 3 bases, and 5 bases stayed unmatched. This CDR3 contains 13 residues. Germline-derived CDR1 and CDR2 are MNHEY and SVGEGT. CDR3 bases: TGTGCCAGCAGCGGGGACAGTTTCTACGAGCAGTACTTC. Residues: CASSGDSFYEQYF.

The rearrangement joins TRBV7-8 to TRBJ2-7, with D possibly TRBD2 on 7 matching bases. Trimming cost V 4 bases and J 4 bases, with 20 bases left between them. This CDR3 comprises 16 residues. Germline V gene data show CDR1 as SGHVS and CDR2 as FQNEAQ. The CDR3 DNA reads TGTGCCAGCAGCTCGCGCGGGGGCAGTTCCCGTTACGAGCAGTACTTC. Protein: CASSSRGGSSRYEQYF. The full variable domain, in which reference TRBV7-8 and TRBJ2-7 provide the parts outside the CDR3, is GAGVSQSPRYKVAKRGQDVALRCDPISGHVSLFWYQQALGQGPEFLTYFQNEAQLDKSGLPSDRFFAERPEGSVSTLKIQRTQQEDSAVYLCASSSRGGSSRYEQYFGPGTRLTVT.

This chain links TRBV18 with TRBJ2-5; D may be TRBD1 (5 bases). The CDR3 totals 14 residues. Germline values: CDR1 KGHSH, CDR2 LQKENI. The V and J ends lost 2 bases and 4 bases respectively, with 11 bases between them. The CDR3 nucleotides read TGTGCCAGCTCACCAACGACAGCCCCAGAGACCCAGTACTTC. It codes for CASSPTTAPETQYF.

This chain links TRBV15 with TRBJ1-2; TRBD1 matches 7 bases. CDR3 length equals 12 residues. Germline-derived CDR1 and CDR2 are LNHNV and YYDKDF (reference sequence). Trimming at V came to 3 bases and at J to 5 bases, leaving 0 bases not matched to a gene. CDR3 coding DNA: TGTGCCACCAGCAGCAGGGGGTATGGCTACACCTTC. Translating it yields CATSSRGYGYTF.

The table lists this clonotype with a few counts. This chain uses TRBV9 with TRBJ2-3; TRBD2 matches at 12 bases. V was clipped by 2 bases and J by 2 bases; unmatched bases: 9. CDR3 size: 18 residues. CDR1 is SGDLS, CDR2 YYNGEE, per germline. CDR3 DNA: TGTGCCAGCAGCGTGGATCTAGCGGGGGGGAGGTCCACAGATACGCAGTATTTT. This encodes CASSVDLAGGRSTDTQYF. The whole variable domain, filled in from reference TRBV9 and TRBJ2-3, reads DSGVTQTPKHLITATGQRVTLRCSPRSGDLSVYWYQQSLDQGLQFLIQYYNGEERAKGNILERFSAQQFPDLHSELNLSSLELGDSALYFCASSVDLAGGRSTDTQYFGPGTRLTVL.

This clonotype was seen a few times. J is TRBJ1-1 and V is TRBV10-3; D unresolved. CDR1 and CDR2 from the germline V gene are ENHRY and SYGVKD. This CDR3 has 12 residues. Deletions cut 0 bases from V and 6 bases from J, with 5 bases between. The CDR3 spells CAISESGSEAFF. The CDR3 nucleotides read TGTGCCATCAGTGAGTCGGGTTCTGAAGCTTTCTTT.